This T cell receptor beta chain was profiled in a study of cytomegalovirus exposure and HLA in healthy donors. The table lists this clone with a count of one. Antigen specificity is unknown. The PCR used 60 Vbeta and 13 Jbeta primers. Sequencing used immunoSEQ multiplex PCR; TCRdb keeps in-frame clones, though not all of them. The table has some 170,000 clones, 72% seen once. When sampled, the donors appeared nominally healthy, though they likely had unrecorded immune exposures. Study observations and caveats: A later analysis linked a missense DCLRE1C variant to TCR beta V- and J-gene trimming. Relative to equally common others, HLA-associated TCR beta chains showed greater clonal expansion in a later analysis.

The sequenced material came from PBMCs. The receptor was isolated from a human donor in good health.

CDR3 bases: TGTGCCACCCGGCGGGGTTTACAGCCCCAGCATTTT. This codes for CATRRGLQPQHF. V and J are TRBV19 and TRBJ1-5; unclear D gene. Germline V gene data show CDR1 as LNHDA and CDR2 as SQIVND (reference sequence). The CDR3 is 12 residues long. The germline V and J ends were trimmed by 10 bases and 7 bases, with 14 bases remaining between them.